The 15 T cell receptor beta chains presented below share a single source sample, sequenced in a study of blood T cell repertoires in COVID-19. Produced via immunoSEQ multiplex PCR; TCRdb's table is partial and in-frame only. Among about 350,000 clones listed, roughly 90% were seen once. Source material: peripheral blood. The source of these receptors is a woman aged 60-75 years with COVID-19, enrolled during active disease.

This clone has a single count. Here the CDR3 DNA reads TGCGCCAGCAGCTTGGTTGGCGGGGGGAGTACAGATACGCAGTATTTT. This encodes CASSLVGGGSTDTQYF. The chain joins TRBV5-1 to TRBJ2-3, with TRBD2 matching 8 bases. Per germline, CDR1 SGHRS and CDR2 YFSETQ. The CDR3 is made up of 16 amino acids. J was trimmed by 3 bases and V by 0 bases; bases with no gene match: 6.

J is TRBJ2-7 and V is TRBV6-5; D is undetermined. This CDR3 has 15 amino acids. Trimming stripped 0 bases from V and 0 bases from J, with 9 bases between. Germline lookup yields CDR1 MNHEY and CDR2 SVGAGI. CDR3: CASSYSRSSSYEQYF. As DNA, the CDR3 is TGTGCCAGCAGTTACTCGAGATCAAGCTCCTACGAGCAGTACTTC.

The chain recombines TRBV6-4 with TRBJ1-2; D is uncertain. V lost 0 bases and J 4 bases, leaving 9 bases between the germline ends. The CDR3 runs 14 residues. Per germline, CDR1 MRHNA and CDR2 SNTAGT. The CDR3 DNA reads TGTGCCAGCAGTGACTCGAGTCGTGGCTATGGCTACACCTTC. Translated: CASSDSSRGYGYTF.

This clone was recorded at least ten times. This chain links TRBV20-1 with TRBJ2-7; TRBD2 might be the D (5 bases). V lost 3 bases and J lost 7, with 16 bases in between. CDR1 and CDR2 (germline): DFQATT, SNEGSKA (reference sequence). CDR3 length: 13 residues. The chain's CDR3 is CSASGRVEGEQYF. In DNA form, the CDR3 reads TGCAGTGCTAGTGGTCGGGTCGAGGGTGAGCAGTACTTC.

This clone was seen a few times. The chain uses TRBV7-3 and TRBJ2-2, with a possible D match to TRBD2 (5 bases). Germline-derived CDR1 and CDR2 are SGHTA and FQGTGA. V dropped 6 bases and J dropped 6 bases, with 14 bases sitting between them. This CDR3 region has 14 residues. The CDR3: CASSFEGSPGELFF. CDR3 bases: TGTGCCAGCAGTTTTGAGGGCTCCCCCGGGGAGCTGTTTTTT.

The chain recombines TRBV24-1 with TRBJ2-5, with 8 nucleotides matching TRBD2. With V trimmed by 3 bases and J by 1 base, 6 bases remained unmatched. Germline V gene lookup returns CDR1 KGHDR and CDR2 SFDVKD. CDR3 length: 16 amino acids. In DNA, the CDR3 is TGTGCCACCAGTGATGGGGGAGCGGGGGCCCAAGAGACCCAGTACTTC. It is translated as CATSDGGAGAQETQYF.

V usage is TRBV11-2 and J usage is TRBJ1-6; D possibly corresponds to TRBD1 (5 bases). This CDR3 comprises 15 residues. The V gene lost 0 bases and the J gene lost 5 bases, with 8 bases spanning the gap. From germline, CDR1 is SGHAT and CDR2 FQNNGV. This chain's CDR3 is CASSLEGLNNSPLHF. The CDR3 region has the DNA TGTGCCAGCAGCTTAGAGGGGCTTAATAATTCACCCCTCCACTTT. The complete variable domain, with remaining parts taken from reference TRBV11-2 and TRBJ1-6, reads EAGVAQSPRYKIIEKRQSVAFWCNPISGHATLYWYQQILGQGPKLLIQFQNNGVVDDSQLPKDRFSAERLKGVDSTLKIQPAKLEDSAVYLCASSLEGLNNSPLHFGNGTRLTVT.

The chain links TRBV6-6 to TRBJ1-4; perhaps TRBD1 as D (6 bases). Germline CDR1 and CDR2: MNHNY and SVGAGI (reference sequence). The V end was cut by 4 bases, the J end by 15 bases, with 15 bases between. The CDR3 is 12 amino acids. The CDR3 region has the DNA TGTGCCAGCAGTTTCCGGGACAACCAGGTGTTTTTT. Its translation is CASSFRDNQVFF.

This chain connects TRBV6-5 to TRBJ1-6, with 7 nucleotides matching TRBD1. CDR3 length: 15 residues. Germline V gene lookup returns CDR1 MNHEY and CDR2 SVGAGI. V was pared by 2 bases and J by 9 bases, with 7 bases of the junction left unmatched. CDR3 sequence reads: CASSYVTGFSSPLHF. DNA for the CDR3: TGTGCCAGCAGTTACGTGACAGGGTTCAGTTCACCCCTCCACTTT.

V is TRBV6-2 or TRBV6-3 and J is TRBJ2-7; 11 nucleotides line up with TRBD2. This CDR3 is built from 15 residues. The germline V gene encodes CDR1 MNHEY and CDR2 SVGEGT. Losses at the gene ends were 6 bases for V and 1 base for J; bases not matched to a gene: 5. This chain's CDR3 is CASRYGTSGSYEQYF. The CDR3 nucleotides are TGTGCCAGCAGGTACGGGACTAGCGGATCCTACGAGCAGTACTTC.

V usage is TRBV4-1 and J usage is TRBJ2-6; 16 nucleotides line up with TRBD2. Germline-derived CDR1 and CDR2 are MGHRA and YSYEKL. Unmatched junction bases numbered 3, after V lost 0 bases and J lost 1 base. The CDR3 covers 20 residues. The CDR3 region has the DNA TGCGCCAGCAGCCAAGATGGGGGACTAGCGGGAGGGTCTGGGGCCAACGTCCTGACTTTC. This translates into CASSQDGGLAGGSGANVLTF.

The chain recombines TRBV7-6 with TRBJ1-5, with D maybe TRBD1 (5 bases). Germline V lookup: CDR1 SGHVS, CDR2 FNYEAQ. CDR3 length equals 16 residues. V was pared by 1 base and J by 2 bases, with 12 bases between. The CDR3, as DNA: TGTGCCAGCAGCTTAGGTATCGGGGGAGGCAATCAGCCCCAGCATTTT. This translates into CASSLGIGGGNQPQHF.

CDR3 residues: CASSRGLAGDRGTDTQYF. In DNA, the CDR3 is TGTGCCAGCAGCCGGGGGCTAGCGGGGGACCGAGGCACAGATACGCAGTATTTT. The chain employs TRBV9 and TRBJ2-3, with 10 bases identical to TRBD2. The CDR3 has 18 amino acids. V lost 4 bases and J lost 1; bases outside the gene matches: 12. The germline CDR1 and CDR2 sequences are SGDLS and YYNGEE.

The chain is built from TRBV2 and TRBJ2-6; a weak D match, TRBD1 (6 bases). The CDR3 has 18 amino acids. Deletions cut 4 bases from V and 0 bases from J, with 16 bases between. Looked up from germline, CDR1 is SNHLY and CDR2 is FYNNEI. The CDR3 nucleotides are TGTGCCAGCAGTGTCAACCTCCCGACAGGCTCTGGGGCCAACGTCCTGACTTTC. This sequence encodes CASSVNLPTGSGANVLTF.

This chain links TRBV15 with TRBJ1-3; D is perhaps TRBD1 (5 bases). CDR1 and CDR2 (germline): LNHNV, YYDKDF (reference sequence). This CDR3 comprises 15 residues. Deletions cut 6 bases from V and 0 bases from J, with 12 bases between. The CDR3 loop is CATRSRQYSGNTIYF. In DNA, the CDR3 is TGTGCCACCAGATCCCGACAGTACTCTGGAAACACCATATATTTT.